This entry describes one TCR beta chain. The data derive from a study of blood T cell repertoires in COVID-19. The wider study: T cells, B-cell-depleted T cells, or PBMCs supplied cDNA or gDNA.

Seattle patients were enrolled while actively infected and followed longitudinally. The V end lost 1 base, the J end lost 6 bases, and 12 bases lay between the germline ends. This CDR3 is 14 amino acids long. CDR1 is ENHRY, CDR2 SYGVKD, per germline. Data came from immunoSEQ multiplex PCR; TCRdb stores just in-frame clones and leaves some out. In the table there are approximately 250,000 clones, over 75% of which are singletons. The sequenced sample was peripheral blood. The chain has TRBV10-3 and TRBJ1-2, with TRBD1 as a possible D gene (6 bases). This receptor was obtained from a man between 45 and 60 years old with COVID-19, enrolled during active disease. CDR3 bases: TGTGCCATCAGTGAGTTGGTGGCAGGGGATGGCTACACCTTC. Translated, it gives CAISELVAGDGYTF.